Below are 27 T cell receptor beta chains sequenced from a single sample in a study of T-cell reconstitution after alpha-beta-depleted transplantation in children. Molecular barcoding with unique molecular identifiers was used for the TCRbeta library. TCRdb passed the PCR reads through MiXCR, listing each CDR3 protein once. This sample has about 440,000 distinct CDR3 sequences, with 43% found just once. The sequencing here drew on PBMCs, taken before TCRalphabeta/CD19-depleted stem cell transplant. These receptors came from a girl aged 2-9 years with aplastic anemia, due to receive a stem cell transplant.

The V call is TRBV9, the J call TRBJ2-1; D unresolved. CDR3 size: 14 residues. CDR1 and CDR2 (germline): SGDLS, YYNGEE. V was pared by 3 bases and J by 2 bases, with 9 bases between. CDR3 sequence: CASSAQFAYNEQFF. CDR3 nucleotide sequence: TGTGCCAGCAGCGCACAATTCGCCTACAATGAGCAGTTCTTC.

V usage is TRBV12-3 or TRBV12-4 and J usage is TRBJ2-7; 7 bases map to TRBD2. J gave up 2 bases and V 5 bases, and 3 bases lay outside the gene matches. The CDR3 is 13 amino acids. This CDR3 is CASSAGVTYEQYF. CDR3 coding DNA: TGTGCCAGCAGTGCGGGAGTGACCTACGAGCAGTACTTC.

This clonotype was found a few times. V gene TRBV7-6 combines with J gene TRBJ2-5, with 11 positions matching TRBD2. This CDR3 is 15 amino acids long. Trimming removed 3 bases from V and 5 bases from J; junction bases left unmatched: 5. In germline, CDR1 is SGHVS, CDR2 FNYEAQ. The CDR3, as DNA: TGTGCCAGCAGCTTGGCCCCTAGCGGGGGGGAGACCCAGTACTTC. It translates to CASSLAPSGGETQYF. Together with reference TRBV7-6 and TRBJ2-5, the CDR3 gives the full variable domain: GAGVSQSPRYKVTKRGQDVALRCDPISGHVSLYWYRQALGQGPEFLTYFNYEAQQDKSGLPNDRFSAERPEGSISTLTIQRTEQRDSAMYRCASSLAPSGGETQYFGPGTRLLVL.

The genes are TRBV20-1 and TRBJ1-2; 7 bases are shared with TRBD1. The germline CDR1 and CDR2 sequences are DFQATT and SNEGSKA (reference sequence). The CDR3 spans 13 residues. Unmatched junction bases numbered 7, after V lost 1 base and J lost 8 bases. The CDR3, as DNA: TGCAGTGCTAGAGCCCGGGACAGCCGGGGCTACACCTTC. Amino acid sequence: CSARARDSRGYTF.

There are a few counts of this clonotype. This chain connects TRBV27 to TRBJ2-7; 7 positions match TRBD2. There are 13 residues in the CDR3. CDR1 and CDR2 from the germline V gene are MNHEY and SMNVEV (reference sequence). V lost 7 bases, J lost 4 bases, and 7 bases stayed unmatched. The CDR3 region has the DNA TGTGCCAGCAAGCCGAGCGGGATTTACGAGCAGTACTTC. This codes for CASKPSGIYEQYF.

This clonotype was seen at least ten times. The chain carries TRBV29-1 and TRBJ2-1, with no clear D. Germline CDR1 and CDR2: SQVTM and ANQGSEA. The CDR3 is 12 residues long. Between the trimmed V and J ends, which lost 7 bases and 3 bases, there was a span of 10 bases. DNA of the CDR3: TGCAGCGGCCAGGACGGCTACAATGAGCAGTTCTTC. Its translation is CSGQDGYNEQFF.

In its sample, this clonotype was seen many times. This rearrangement joins TRBV29-1 to TRBJ2-6; maybe TRBD2 (7 bases). This CDR3 comprises 15 residues. Trimming shortened V by 7 bases and J by 2 bases, and 15 bases separated the two germline ends. CDR1 and CDR2 (germline): SQVTM, ANQGSEA. CDR3 amino acids: CSAGTRGAGANVLTF. The CDR3 DNA sequence: TGCAGCGCTGGGACACGGGGGGCTGGGGCCAACGTCCTGACTTTC.

This clonotype came up a few times. The rearrangement links TRBV4-1 to TRBJ2-6; 8 bases align to TRBD1. The V and J ends lost 5 bases and 2 bases, in that order; junction bases with no gene match: 5. Germline V gives CDR1 MGHRA, CDR2 YSYEKL. This CDR3 comprises 16 residues. CDR3 nucleotide sequence: TGCGCCAGCAGCGCATTACAGGGGGCTGGGGCCAACGTCCTGACTTTC. Encoded protein: CASSALQGAGANVLTF.

This clonotype was seen once. This may arise from a read error, as a much more abundant clone is one base away. J is TRBJ2-3 and V is TRBV12-3 or TRBV12-4, with a possible D match to TRBD2 (5 bases). The CDR3 contains 11 residues. The CDR3 nucleotides read TGTGCCATTCGGGAAGGAGATACGCAGTGTTTT. This gives the protein CAIREGDTQCF.

The chain joins TRBV5-5 to TRBJ2-7, with D perhaps matching TRBD1 (6 bases). Germline values: CDR1 SGHKS, CDR2 YYEKEE (reference sequence). The CDR3 contains 14 residues. The V gene lost 2 bases and the J gene lost 6 bases, with 15 bases spanning the gap. The CDR3 nucleotides are TGTGCCAGCAGCTTACAACAGGGAATGGGCGAGCAGTACTTC. It encodes CASSLQQGMGEQYF.

This clonotype was detected only once. The V call is TRBV20-1, the J call TRBJ1-5; D is possibly TRBD1 (5 bases). This CDR3 region has 14 residues. V was clipped by 3 bases and J by 1 base, with 10 bases between them. Germline V lookup: CDR1 DFQATT, CDR2 SNEGSKA (reference sequence). The CDR3 nucleotides are TGCAGTGCTAGGCTCGGGGGGAGCAATCAGCCCCAGCATTTT. Translating it yields CSARLGGSNQPQHF.

The CDR3 DNA follows: TGCGCCAGCAGTCAAGGTCGGGACACTCCCTACGAGCAGTACTTC. Its protein product is CASSQGRDTPYEQYF. V gene TRBV23-1 combines with J gene TRBJ2-7; TRBD1 might be the D (6 bases). TRBV23-1 falls under the ORF class, with uncertain function. CDR3 length equals 15 residues. V lost 2 bases, J lost 2 bases, and 13 bases lay in between.

This chain joins TRBV20-1 and TRBJ2-7; the match to TRBD2 covers 8 bases. CDR1 is DFQATT and CDR2 is SNEGSKA in the germline V gene (reference sequence). The CDR3 sequence is 15 residues long. V lost 4 bases to trimming and J lost 4 bases; unmatched junction nucleotides: 12. CDR3 protein: CSATPIAGGSYEQYF. The CDR3, as DNA: TGCAGTGCTACCCCTATTGCGGGAGGAAGTTACGAGCAGTACTTC.

In regard to this clonotype: A clone one base away is much larger, so this may be a read error. The chain recombines TRBV4-1 with TRBJ1-3; D perhaps matches TRBD1 (5 bases). The CDR3 has 15 residues. The germline CDR1 and CDR2 sequences are MGHRA and YSYEKL. In nucleotides, the CDR3 is TGCGCCAGCAGCCAAGGGGCAGGGACTGGAAACACCATACATTTT. Translated, it gives CASSQGAGTGNTIHF.

This clonotype has a count of ten or more. The rearrangement links TRBV12-3 or TRBV12-4 to TRBJ2-3; 9 nucleotides agree with TRBD1. V lost 6 bases to trimming and J lost 5 bases; unmatched junction nucleotides: 9. This CDR3 comprises 15 residues. The CDR3 DNA reads TGTGCCAGCAGGCGAGCCGGGACAGGGCAAGATACGCAGTATTTT. It codes for CASRRAGTGQDTQYF.

In this sample, this clonotype turned up a few times. The CDR3 loop is CSASGLAEAYEQYF. The CDR3, as DNA: TGCAGTGCTAGTGGACTAGCGGAGGCGTACGAGCAGTACTTC. The rearrangement links TRBV20-1 to TRBJ2-7; TRBD2 matches at 10 bases. The junction had 6 bases not matched to a gene; V was cut back by 3 bases and J by 4 bases. The CDR3 contains 14 residues. The germline CDR1 and CDR2 sequences are DFQATT and SNEGSKA (reference sequence).

This clonotype was recorded many times. V and J are TRBV7-2 and TRBJ2-1; possibly TRBD2 for D (6 bases). CDR1 is SGHTA, CDR2 FQGNSA, per germline. Trimming pared 1 base from V and 9 bases from J, leaving 16 bases between. The CDR3 contains 15 residues. CDR3 protein: CASSLVPILASEQFF. The CDR3 DNA sequence: TGTGCCAGCAGCTTAGTCCCAATACTAGCTTCTGAGCAGTTCTTC.

In regard to this clonotype: A read error may be the cause here, since a much bigger clone is one base away. The gene calls are TRBV29-1 and TRBJ2-5, with TRBD2 matching over 12 bases. This CDR3 has 17 amino acids. With V trimmed by 1 base and J by 4 bases, 10 bases remained unmatched. In germline, CDR1 is SQVTM, CDR2 ANQGSEA. The CDR3 loop reads CSVEAGGLAGGVETQYF. The CDR3 coding sequence is TGCAGCGTTGAAGCGGGAGGCCTAGCGGGAGGGGTAGAGACCCAGTACTTC.

The V gene is TRBV6-2 or TRBV6-3, the J gene TRBJ2-1; 7 bases align to TRBD2. The ends lost 8 bases at V and 3 bases at J; junction bases unmatched: 7. CDR3 length: 14 amino acids. The germline V gene has CDR1 MNHEY and CDR2 SVGEGT. The CDR3 nucleotides are TGTGCCAGCGAACGCGGGGGAGTCTACAATGAGCAGTTCTTC. Protein product: CASERGGVYNEQFF.

The V call is TRBV5-5, the J call TRBJ1-1, with no clear D. The V gene's germline CDR1 is SGHKS and CDR2 YYEKEE (reference sequence). Trimming shortened V by 1 base and J by 5 bases, and 18 bases separated the two germline ends. The length of the CDR3 is 16 residues. The DNA for the CDR3 is TGTGCCAGCAGCTTGTCGGTGGCAGTTAGGAGGACTGAAGCTTTCTTT. Residues: CASSLSVAVRRTEAFF.

This clonotype was seen more than once but under ten times. The V gene is TRBV27, the J gene TRBJ2-7; unclear D gene. The germline gives CDR1 MNHEY, CDR2 SMNVEV (reference sequence). Trimming shortened V by 10 bases and J by 5 bases, and 21 bases separated the two germline ends. This CDR3 comprises 14 residues. CDR3 DNA sequence: TGTGCCACCAGACTGCGTACCTGGATGAACGAGCAGTACTTC. Translated: CATRLRTWMNEQYF.

V is TRBV7-2 and J is TRBJ1-2; 9 nucleotides line up with TRBD1. Germline V gene sequence: CDR1 SGHTA, CDR2 FQGNSA. J lost 8 bases, V lost 2 bases, and 3 bases had no gene match. The CDR3 spans 13 residues. CDR3 coding DNA: TGTGCCAGCAGCTTAAGGACAGGGGTAGGCTACACCTTC. This codes for CASSLRTGVGYTF.

This clonotype occurred many times. This chain connects TRBV7-9 to TRBJ2-1; 7 bases are shared with TRBD2. Germline V CDR1 and CDR2: SEHNR, FQNEAQ (reference sequence). The CDR3 contains 15 residues. V shed 4 bases and J 8 bases; nucleotides not matched to a gene: 11. As DNA, the CDR3 is TGTGCCAGCAGCTCCTCGAGCGGGAAAGCGGATGAGCAGTTCTTC. It encodes CASSSSSGKADEQFF.

Ten or more counts support this clonotype. The rearrangement links TRBV5-1 to TRBJ2-2; the D is unclear. Germline V gives CDR1 SGHRS, CDR2 YFSETQ. CDR3 size: 16 residues. Trimming left V 0 bases short and J 0 bases short, with 9 bases between. CDR3 region: CASSLGSAPNTGELFF. CDR3 bases: TGCGCCAGCAGCTTGGGGTCAGCCCCGAACACCGGGGAGCTGTTTTTT.

This clonotype has just a few counts. The genes are TRBV7-9 and TRBJ1-2; no clear D. Trimming left V 1 base short and J 8 bases short, with 11 bases between. CDR3 length: 13 amino acids. Germline-derived CDR1 and CDR2 are SEHNR and FQNEAQ (reference sequence). CDR3 bases: TGTGCCAGCAGCTTAGTCGCCCAGGAAGGCTACACCTTC. Encoded protein: CASSLVAQEGYTF.

This clonotype was picked up one time. V is TRBV18 and J is TRBJ2-7; tentatively, D is TRBD1 or TRBD2 (5 bases each). CDR1 and CDR2 (germline): KGHSH, LQKENI. Trimming pared 3 bases from V and 3 bases from J, leaving 12 bases between. The CDR3 spans 14 residues. The CDR3 spells CASSPFRDGYEQYF. In DNA, the CDR3 is TGTGCCAGCTCACCCTTCCGGGACGGCTACGAGCAGTACTTC.

This clonotype has more than one count but fewer than ten. The CDR3 region is CASSQDSDGRYGYTF. The CDR3 bases are TGTGCCAGCAGCCAAGATTCGGACGGACGGTATGGCTACACCTTC. The rearrangement links TRBV4-2 to TRBJ1-2, with D uncertain. The CDR3 contains 15 residues. Germline V gene data show CDR1 as LGHNA and CDR2 as YNFKEQ. The ends were cut back, 0 bases at V and 5 bases at J, with 13 bases in the middle.